The TCR beta chain described here comes from a study of PD-1 blockade in classical Hodgkin lymphoma. Looked up from germline, CDR1 is SEHNR and CDR2 is FQNEAQ (reference sequence). J was trimmed by 6 bases and V by 2 bases; bases with no gene match: 2. This CDR3 spans 15 amino acids. Method: immunoSEQ multiplex PCR; TCRdb's copy keeps in-frame clones and lacks some. Of more than 140,000 clones in the sample, around four fifths are singletons; the top ten hold roughly 8.4%. All patients relapsed after autologous stem cell transplantation, and brentuximab vedotin exposure varied. The material was peripheral blood mononuclear cells (PBMCs), obtained before the second cycle of nivolumab. The origin of this receptor is a human donor with classical Hodgkin lymphoma. The V call is TRBV7-9, the J call TRBJ2-1, with 12 bases that match TRBD1. CDR3 loop: CASSLRDRGPNEQFF. Written as DNA, the CDR3 is TGTGCCAGCAGCTTAAGGGACAGGGGGCCCAATGAGCAGTTCTTC.